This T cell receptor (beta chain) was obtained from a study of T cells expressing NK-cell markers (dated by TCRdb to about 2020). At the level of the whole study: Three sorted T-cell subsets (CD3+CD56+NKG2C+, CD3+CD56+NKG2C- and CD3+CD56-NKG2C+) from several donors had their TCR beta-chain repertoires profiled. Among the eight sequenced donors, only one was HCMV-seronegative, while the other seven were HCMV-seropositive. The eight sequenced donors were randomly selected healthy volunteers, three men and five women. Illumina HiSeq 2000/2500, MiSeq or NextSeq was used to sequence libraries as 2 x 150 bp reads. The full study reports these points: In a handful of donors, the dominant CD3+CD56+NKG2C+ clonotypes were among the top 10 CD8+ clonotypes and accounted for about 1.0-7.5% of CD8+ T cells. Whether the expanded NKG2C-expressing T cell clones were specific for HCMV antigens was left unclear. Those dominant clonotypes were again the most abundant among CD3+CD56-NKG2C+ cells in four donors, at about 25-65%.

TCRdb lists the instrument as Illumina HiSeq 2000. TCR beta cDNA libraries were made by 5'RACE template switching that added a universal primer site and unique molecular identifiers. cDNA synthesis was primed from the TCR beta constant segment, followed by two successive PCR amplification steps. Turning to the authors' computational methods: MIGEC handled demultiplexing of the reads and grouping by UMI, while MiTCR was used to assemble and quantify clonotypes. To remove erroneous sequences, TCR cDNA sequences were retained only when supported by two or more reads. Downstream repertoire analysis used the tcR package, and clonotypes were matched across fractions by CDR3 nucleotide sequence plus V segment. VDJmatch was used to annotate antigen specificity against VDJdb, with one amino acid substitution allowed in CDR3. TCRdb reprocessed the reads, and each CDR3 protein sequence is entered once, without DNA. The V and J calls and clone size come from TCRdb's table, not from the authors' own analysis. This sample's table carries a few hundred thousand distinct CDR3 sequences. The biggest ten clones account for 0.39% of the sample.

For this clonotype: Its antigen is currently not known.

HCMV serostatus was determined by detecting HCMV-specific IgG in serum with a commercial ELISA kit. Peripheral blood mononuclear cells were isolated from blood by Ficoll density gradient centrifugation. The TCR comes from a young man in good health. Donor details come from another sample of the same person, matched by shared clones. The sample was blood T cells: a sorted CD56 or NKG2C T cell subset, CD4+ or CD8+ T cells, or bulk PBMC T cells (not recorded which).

The CDR3 reads as follows: CASFIKGHGNTIYF. This chain joins TRBV19 to TRBJ1-3. Via the germline V gene (reference sequence), CDR1 is LNHDA and CDR2 SQIVND. The CDR3 holds 14 amino acids from the cysteine to the phenylalanine. No DNA was logged.